The 16 T cell receptor beta chains in this list originate from one sample, sequenced in a study of sequential checkpoint blockade in melanoma. The treatment here: randomized to nivolumab then ipilimumab (arm A) or the reverse (arm B). Sequencing was performed with immunoSEQ multiplex PCR; in TCRdb, only in-frame clones are kept and a portion is missing. The sample includes about 5,700 clones, roughly a fifth of them seen just once. Source: tumor tissue (inferred from file names), taken from a patient given nivolumab and ipilimumab in sequence. These TCRs come from a human donor with melanoma.

The rearrangement joins TRBV19 to TRBJ1-2, with 9 bases lining up with TRBD1. J gave up 6 bases and V 6 bases, and 5 bases lay outside the gene matches. Germline V gives CDR1 LNHDA, CDR2 SQIVND (reference sequence). The CDR3 totals 13 residues. The CDR3 protein is CASRGTGKDGYTF. CDR3 nucleotide sequence: TGTGCCAGTAGAGGGACAGGGAAGGATGGCTACACCTTC.

V is TRBV10-2 and J is TRBJ2-1; D is uncertain. Trimming left V 9 bases short and J 6 bases short, with 12 bases between. Germline lookup yields CDR1 WSHSY and CDR2 SAAADI. The CDR3 covers 12 residues. CDR3 protein: CASGTGGNEQFF. CDR3 in DNA: TGCGCCAGTGGCACGGGCGGCAATGAGCAGTTCTTC.

This chain links TRBV29-1 with TRBJ1-2; D gene uncertain. Trimming removed 7 bases at V and 6 bases at J, with 21 bases between. CDR3 length: 14 residues. CDR1 and CDR2 from the germline V gene are SQVTM and ANQGSEA. The CDR3 region has the DNA TGCAGCGGAGGACCCCATGCTACTCACCATGGCTACACCTTC. It specifies CSGGPHATHHGYTF.

This clone has ten or more counts. The J gene is TRBJ2-7, the V gene TRBV11-3, with 9 nucleotides matching TRBD1. The V gene end was trimmed by 3 bases and the J gene end by 2 bases; junction bases not matched to a gene: 5. The CDR3 is made up of 15 amino acids. The germline V gene encodes CDR1 SGHNT and CDR2 YENEEA. The CDR3 loop is CASSLGDRAAYEQYF. The CDR3 nucleotides are TGTGCCAGCAGCTTGGGGGACAGGGCAGCCTACGAGCAGTACTTC.

By its share, this clone is medium-sized. The gene calls are TRBV6-8 and TRBJ2-1; a weak D match, TRBD2 (6 bases). There are 14 residues in the CDR3. The V end was cut by 6 bases, the J end by 5 bases, with 14 bases between. The germline V gene has CDR1 MNHGY and CDR2 SAAAGT. This chain's CDR3 is CASSRDFGDNEQFF. CDR3 nucleotide sequence: TGTGCCAGCAGCCGGGACTTCGGGGACAATGAGCAGTTCTTC.

The V gene is TRBV5-1, the J gene TRBJ2-1; 10 nucleotides align to TRBD2. Losses at the gene ends were 2 bases for V and 7 bases for J; bases not matched to a gene: 6. This CDR3 spans 15 amino acids. Germline CDR1 SGHRS, CDR2 YFSETQ. This CDR3 is CASSFVTSGQNEQFF. CDR3 coding DNA: TGCGCCAGCAGCTTCGTGACTAGCGGGCAGAATGAGCAGTTCTTC.

This clone was detected many times. CDR3 coding DNA: TGTGCCAGCAGCCGTCAGGTTCTCTCTGGAAACACCATATATTTT. It specifies CASSRQVLSGNTIYF. The chain carries TRBV11-3 and TRBJ1-3; no clear D gene. Trimming left V 5 bases short and J 0 bases short, with 11 bases between. In germline, CDR1 is SGHNT, CDR2 YENEEA. The CDR3 runs 15 residues.

This chain uses TRBV5-1 with TRBJ2-3, with 8 positions matching TRBD2. Germline values: CDR1 SGHRS, CDR2 YFSETQ. The V and J ends lost 0 bases and 8 bases, in that order; junction bases with no gene match: 14. The CDR3 has 17 amino acids. In nucleotides, the CDR3 is TGCGCCAGCAGCTTGGGCCCCTCGGGCTCGGGAGGGGGTACGCAGTATTTT. This codes for CASSLGPSGSGGGTQYF.

V usage is TRBV29-1 and J usage is TRBJ2-3, with TRBD2 matching over 8 bases. Germline V gives CDR1 SQVTM, CDR2 ANQGSEA. The V gene end was trimmed by 4 bases and the J gene end by 0 bases; junction bases not matched to a gene: 6. The CDR3 is made up of 15 amino acids. CDR3 coding DNA: TGCAGCGTTGTACGACTAGCGCCCAGCACAGATACGCAGTATTTT. This codes for CSVVRLAPSTDTQYF.

This clone was found a few times. The chain recombines TRBV28 with TRBJ2-5, with 8 nucleotides matching TRBD1. Germline CDR1 and CDR2: MDHEN and SYDVKM. The CDR3 contains 17 residues. J gave up 1 base and V 1 base, and 8 bases lay outside the gene matches. The chain's CDR3 is CASSLSRTGTSQETQYF. CDR3 DNA sequence: TGTGCCAGCAGTTTATCCCGGACAGGGACCAGCCAAGAGACCCAGTACTTC.

This clone occurred a few times. The CDR3 DNA reads as TGTGCCAGCAGTTCCATCCCCCTGACAGGGAGAAGCTCCTACAATGAGCAGTTCTTC. Residues: CASSSIPLTGRSSYNEQFF. This chain uses TRBV28 with TRBJ2-1; 7 bases line up with TRBD1. This CDR3 has 19 residues. CDR1 and CDR2 (germline): MDHEN, SYDVKM. Unmatched junction bases numbered 15, after V lost 4 bases and J lost 0 bases.

Ten or more counts support this clone. Written as DNA, the CDR3 is TGTGCCAGCACCCGTCTCCGGACAGATACGCAGTATTTT. Translated: CASTRLRTDTQYF. The chain employs TRBV9 and TRBJ2-3; no firm D call. The CDR3 is made up of 13 amino acids. Germline V gene sequence: CDR1 SGDLS, CDR2 YYNGEE. The V gene lost 6 bases and the J gene lost 3 bases, with 11 bases spanning the gap.

This chain links TRBV5-1 with TRBJ2-7, with TRBD2 as a possible D gene (6 bases). The V end lost 0 bases, the J end lost 2 bases, and 9 bases lay between the germline ends. The CDR3 spans 14 residues. The germline gives CDR1 SGHRS, CDR2 YFSETQ. CDR3 in DNA: TGCGCCAGCAGCTTGGCCGGGGGACCCTACGAGCAGTACTTC. This encodes CASSLAGGPYEQYF. Combining the CDR3 with reference TRBV5-1 and TRBJ2-7 gives the whole variable domain KAGVTQTPRYLIKTRGQQVTLSCSPISGHRSVSWYQQTPGQGLQFLFEYFSETQRNKGNFPGRFSGRQFSNSRSEMNVSTLELGDSALYLCASSLAGGPYEQYFGPGTRLTVT.

This clone was seen a few times. The gene calls are TRBV19 and TRBJ1-1, with D unresolved. CDR3 length equals 13 residues. V lost 3 bases and J lost 2, with 7 bases in between. The V gene's germline CDR1 is LNHDA and CDR2 SQIVND (reference sequence). The CDR3 spells CASSITENTEAFF. The CDR3 nucleotides read TGTGCCAGTAGTATTACGGAAAACACTGAAGCTTTCTTT. Full variable domain (remainder filled in from reference TRBV19 and TRBJ1-1): DGGITQSPKYLFRKEGQNVTLSCEQNLNHDAMYWYRQDPGQGLRLIYYSQIVNDFQKGDIAEGYSVSREKKESFPLTVTSAQKNPTAFYLCASSITENTEAFFGQGTRLTVV.

This clone was counted at least ten times. This chain links TRBV9 with TRBJ2-2, with 9 nucleotides matching TRBD2. The V segment lost 0 bases and the J segment 7 bases; nucleotides outside the gene matches: 7. CDR1 and CDR2 from the germline V gene are SGDLS and YYNGEE. CDR3 length: 16 residues. The CDR3 coding sequence is TGTGCCAGCAGCGTAGAAAGCGGGGGGCGGCTCGGGGAGCTGTTTTTT. Its protein product is CASSVESGGRLGELFF.

The V call is TRBV18, the J call TRBJ1-1, with TRBD1 matching 8 bases. The CDR3 has 13 residues. J gave up 4 bases and V 3 bases, and 1 base lay outside the gene matches. The V gene's germline CDR1 is KGHSH and CDR2 LQKENI. CDR3 in amino acids: CASSPTGGTEAFF. CDR3 bases: TGTGCCAGCTCACCTACAGGGGGCACTGAAGCTTTCTTT. Variable domain in full (rest from reference TRBV18 and TRBJ1-1): NAGVMQNPRHLVRRRGQEARLRCSPMKGHSHVYWYRQLPEEGLKFMVYLQKENIIDESGMPKERFSAEFPKEGPSILRIQQVVRGDSAAYFCASSPTGGTEAFFGQGTRLTVV.